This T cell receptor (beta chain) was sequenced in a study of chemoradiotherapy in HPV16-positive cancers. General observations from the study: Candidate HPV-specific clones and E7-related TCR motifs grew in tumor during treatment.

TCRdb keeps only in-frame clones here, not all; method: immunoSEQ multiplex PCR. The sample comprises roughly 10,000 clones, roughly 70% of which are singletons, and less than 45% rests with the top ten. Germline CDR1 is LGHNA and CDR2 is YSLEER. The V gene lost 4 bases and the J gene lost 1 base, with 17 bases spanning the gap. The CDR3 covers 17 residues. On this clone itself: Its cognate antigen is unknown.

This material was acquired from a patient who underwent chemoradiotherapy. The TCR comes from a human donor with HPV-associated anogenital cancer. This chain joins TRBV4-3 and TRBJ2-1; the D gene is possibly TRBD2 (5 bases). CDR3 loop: CASSRLSSTDSYNEQFF. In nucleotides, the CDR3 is TGCGCCAGCAGCCGCCTCTCTAGCACGGATTCCTACAATGAGCAGTTCTTC.